A single sample gave rise to the 12 T cell receptor beta chains below, sequenced in a study of T cells in localized non-small cell lung cancer. Assay used: immunoSEQ multiplex PCR; TCRdb lists only in-frame clones, some missing. This sample yields several thousand clones, of which about 91% are seen a single time; over 3.5% belongs to the top ten. The sequences come from peripheral blood mononuclear cells, collected before any cancer treatment. Source of these receptors: a male donor at least 60 years old with stage II lung adenocarcinoma.

The chain uses TRBV11-3 and TRBJ2-2; D is ambiguous. The CDR3 consists of 15 residues. Germline-derived CDR1 and CDR2 are SGHNT and YENEEA. Trimming cost V 4 bases and J 1 base, with 10 bases left between them. The CDR3 loop reads CASSSKSVNTGELFF. The CDR3 bases are TGTGCCAGCAGCTCAAAATCAGTGAACACCGGGGAGCTGTTTTTT.

The J gene is TRBJ2-5, the V gene TRBV4-2, with 13 bases aligning to TRBD2. There are 15 residues in the CDR3. From germline, CDR1 is LGHNA and CDR2 YNFKEQ. J was trimmed by 7 bases and V by 0 bases; bases with no gene match: 2. The DNA of the CDR3 is TGTGCCAGCAGCCAAGATACTAGCGGGGGGGGGACCCAGTACTTC. Amino acid sequence: CASSQDTSGGGTQYF.

The J gene is TRBJ2-2, the V gene TRBV7-9, with 7 bases matching TRBD2. Trimming took 8 bases from V and 2 from J; bases not matched to a gene: 17. Germline assignment: CDR1 SEHNR and CDR2 FQNEAQ (reference sequence). CDR3 length equals 18 residues. The CDR3 DNA reads TGTGCCAGCCCCCGAATAGAGCGGGGTGAATTTAACACCGGGGAGCTGTTTTTT. This translates into CASPRIERGEFNTGELFF.

The chain links TRBV13 to TRBJ2-3, with D tentatively TRBD2 (7 bases). V was clipped by 1 base and J by 5 bases, with 19 bases between them. This CDR3 has 17 amino acids. CDR1 is PRHDT, CDR2 FYEKMQ, per germline (reference sequence). The CDR3 region is CASSLVPGGPGRDTQYF. The CDR3 coding sequence is TGTGCCAGCAGCTTAGTCCCGGGGGGCCCGGGTAGAGATACGCAGTATTTT.

This chain connects TRBV9 to TRBJ2-1; the D is unclear. Trimming pared 0 bases from V and 3 bases from J, leaving 4 bases between. The V gene's germline CDR1 is SGDLS and CDR2 YYNGEE. This CDR3 comprises 13 residues. The CDR3 protein is CASSVEVYNEQFF. In DNA form, the CDR3 reads TGTGCCAGCAGCGTAGAAGTCTACAATGAGCAGTTCTTC.

The CDR3 DNA reads TGTGCCAGCAGCTCGTTTGGGCGTAACTATGGCTACACCTTC. This sequence encodes CASSSFGRNYGYTF. This chain uses TRBV7-9 with TRBJ1-2, with D uncertain. The germline V gene has CDR1 SEHNR and CDR2 FQNEAQ (reference sequence). The CDR3 is made up of 14 amino acids. The V and J ends lost 4 bases and 1 base respectively, with 10 bases between them.

This chain joins TRBV7-2 and TRBJ2-3; 14 bases are shared with TRBD2. Trimming cost V 5 bases and J 2 bases; bases outside gene matches: 9. Looked up from germline, CDR1 is SGHTA and CDR2 is FQGNSA. The length of the CDR3 is 18 residues. The CDR3 DNA reads as TGTGCCAGCAGCCCCGCCCGACTAGCGGGGGGGGCCACAGATACGCAGTATTTT. Translating it yields CASSPARLAGGATDTQYF.

The rearrangement links TRBV7-8 to TRBJ1-6; 9 bases fit TRBD1. Germline V gene lookup returns CDR1 SGHVS and CDR2 FQNEAQ. CDR3 length equals 17 residues. The ends lost 5 bases at V and 4 bases at J; junction bases unmatched: 9. The CDR3 DNA reads TGTGCCAGCAGCATAAGACAGGGGGAGTTATATAATTCACCCCTCCACTTT. Amino acids: CASSIRQGELYNSPLHF.

The chain carries TRBV9 and TRBJ1-6; TRBD1 matches at 7 bases. The CDR3 spans 14 residues. After removal of 1 base from V and 10 bases from J, the junction contained 5 bases not matched to a gene. Germline values: CDR1 SGDLS, CDR2 YYNGEE. CDR3 nucleotides: TGTGCCAGCAGCGTACAGGGGGGAGGGTCACCCCTCCACTTT. This gives the protein CASSVQGGGSPLHF.

This rearrangement joins TRBV18 to TRBJ2-5; no clear D gene. Germline V gives CDR1 KGHSH, CDR2 LQKENI. The CDR3 extends over 11 amino acids. V was trimmed by 5 bases and J by 2 bases, leaving 3 bases between them. CDR3 DNA: TGTGCCAGCTCAACTCAAGAGACCCAGTACTTC. Encoded protein: CASSTQETQYF.

The chain links TRBV11-2 to TRBJ1-2; no reliable D call. Germline CDR1 is SGHAT and CDR2 is FQNNGV. The CDR3 loop spans 14 amino acids. Trimming pared 3 bases from V and 7 bases from J, leaving 15 bases between. Here the CDR3 DNA reads TGTGCCAGCAGCTTCTGGGGAGTTCCATCTGGCTACACCTTC. It is translated as CASSFWGVPSGYTF. Supplemented by reference TRBV11-2 and TRBJ1-2, the full variable domain reads EAGVAQSPRYKIIEKRQSVAFWCNPISGHATLYWYQQILGQGPKLLIQFQNNGVVDDSQLPKDRFSAERLKGVDSTLKIQPAKLEDSAVYLCASSFWGVPSGYTFGSGTRLTVV.

The chain has TRBV7-2 and TRBJ1-5, with D unclear. CDR3 size: 13 residues. The germline V gene encodes CDR1 SGHTA and CDR2 FQGNSA. V lost 1 base and J 7 bases, leaving 8 bases between the germline ends. The DNA for the CDR3 is TGTGCCAGCAGCTTAGAGGGAGGCCAGCCCCAGCATTTT. Translated, it gives CASSLEGGQPQHF.